This T cell receptor (beta chain) appears in the sequencing data of a study of CD8 T cells in ankylosing spondylitis. The study's findings and limits: Disease-associated clones were CD8+ and fairly uncommon in peripheral blood. Significant enrichment of disease-linked clones was reported in matched ankylosing spondylitis synovial fluid. Some motif variants had been reported before (in reactive arthritis synovial fluid and blood).

Notes on this clonotype: The antigen is not known.

The CDR3 has 13 amino acids. Trimming shortened V by 4 bases and J by 1 base, and 5 bases separated the two germline ends. Germline loops: CDR1 SQVTM, CDR2 ANQGSEA. Construction of TCR beta libraries was performed using quantitative 5'-RACE with molecular barcodes. TCRdb called the 5' RACE reads again in MiXCR, with one record for every CDR3 protein. The sample has about 260,000 distinct CDR3 sequences; around 18% are singletons. This clonotype was sampled from a male donor with ankylosing spondylitis or in good health (not recorded which). Input material: blood, either unsorted or a sorted T cell fraction (not recorded which). The J gene is TRBJ2-6, the V gene TRBV29-1; D not resolved. The CDR3 DNA is TGCAGCGTTGTAAGGTCTGGGGCCAACGTCCTGACTTTC. Its protein is CSVVRSGANVLTF.